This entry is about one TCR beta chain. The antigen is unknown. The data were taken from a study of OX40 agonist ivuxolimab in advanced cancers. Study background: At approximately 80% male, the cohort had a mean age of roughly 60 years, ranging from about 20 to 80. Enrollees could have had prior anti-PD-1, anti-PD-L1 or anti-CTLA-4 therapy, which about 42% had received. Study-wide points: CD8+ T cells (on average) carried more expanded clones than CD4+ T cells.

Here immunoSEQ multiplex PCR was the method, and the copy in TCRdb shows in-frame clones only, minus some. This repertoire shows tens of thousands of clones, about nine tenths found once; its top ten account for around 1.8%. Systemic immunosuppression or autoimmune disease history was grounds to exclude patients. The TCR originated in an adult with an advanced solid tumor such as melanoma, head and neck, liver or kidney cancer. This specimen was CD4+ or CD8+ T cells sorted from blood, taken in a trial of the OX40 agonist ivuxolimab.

The CDR3 here is CASPGGSGELFF. CDR3 coding DNA: TGTGCCAGCCCGGGGGGCTCCGGGGAGCTGTTTTTT. V usage is TRBV28 and J usage is TRBJ2-2; D may be TRBD2 (7 bases). CDR3 length: 12 residues. With 8 bases removed from V and 6 bases from J, the gap between germline ends came to 10 bases. Germline CDR1 and CDR2: MDHEN and SYDVKM.